The present T cell receptor (beta chain) was sequenced within a study of cytomegalovirus exposure and HLA in healthy donors. Study findings and constraints: Specificity of a few CMV-associated chains for CMV antigens was verified in vitro.

Amplification used 60 Vbeta primers and 13 Jbeta primers. Only in-frame clones appear in the TCRdb table, and some are missing; sequencing was by immunoSEQ multiplex PCR. The sample lists some 140,000 clones; roughly 80% were seen once. This clone was seen just once. The antigen remains undetermined. J was trimmed by 2 bases and V by 3 bases; bases with no gene match: 4. The CDR3 length is 14 residues. The germline V gene encodes CDR1 SGHRS and CDR2 YFSETQ. The clonotype originates from a man younger than 40 in good health and CMV-seronegative. Sequencing was performed on PBMCs. The chain is built from TRBV5-1 and TRBJ1-2; 7 bases line up with TRBD1. CDR3 coding DNA: TGCGCCAGCAGCTCGGGACAGCACAACTATGGCTACACCTTC. Its protein is CASSSGQHNYGYTF. The full variable domain, completed using reference TRBV5-1 and TRBJ1-2, is KAGVTQTPRYLIKTRGQQVTLSCSPISGHRSVSWYQQTPGQGLQFLFEYFSETQRNKGNFPGRFSGRQFSNSRSEMNVSTLELGDSALYLCASSSGQHNYGYTFGSGTRLTVV.